Following are 10 T cell receptor beta chains from one sample sequenced in a study of tumor-infiltrating lymphocytes in primary liver carcinoma. TCR beta cDNA was reverse-transcribed from about 550 ng of total RNA. The reaction used a constant-region primer and ProtoScript II reverse transcriptase. Slightly modified ARM-PCR with three nested multiplex PCR rounds yielded TCR beta libraries. Researchers ran the first two PCR rounds for roughly 11 cycles each with TRBV1-TRBV30 forward primers and a C-beta reverse primer. MiXCR was run by TCRdb on the multiplex PCR reads, yielding one entry per CDR3 protein. In the table there are approximately 330,000 distinct CDR3 sequences, less than 75% of which are singletons. They got blood RNA out of unsorted whole blood and also pulled out germline DNA. Sequenced: peripheral blood. The receptors here all came from a man aged 35-49 years with primary liver carcinoma and hepatitis B virus infection.

This clonotype was recorded many times. The chain links TRBV4-3 to TRBJ2-1; 10 bases align to TRBD1. The CDR3 length is 15 residues. Looked up from germline, CDR1 is LGHNA and CDR2 is YSLEER. V lost 3 bases and J lost 3; bases outside the gene matches: 2. The CDR3 bases are TGCGCCAGCAGCCAGGGACAGGGGCTCTACAATGAGCAGTTCTTC. Translation gives CASSQGQGLYNEQFF.

The chain is built from TRBV7-2 and TRBJ2-1, with D unresolved. Germline V gene sequence: CDR1 SGHTA, CDR2 FQGNSA. The CDR3 runs to 11 residues. Trimming took off 3 bases at V and 6 bases at J, with 3 bases between the two ends. The CDR3 nucleotides read TGTGCCAGCAGCTTTTGCAATGAGCAGTTCTTC. Translating gives CASSFCNEQFF.

Comment on this clonotype: A much bigger clone sits one base away, suggesting this may be a read error. The CDR3, as DNA: TGTACCAGCAGTCTGACAGTTGGAAACACCATATATTTT. Its protein product is CTSSLTVGNTIYF. V usage is TRBV12-3 or TRBV12-4 and J usage is TRBJ1-3; a possible D gene is TRBD1 (5 bases). This CDR3 spans 13 amino acids.

The chain employs TRBV28 and TRBJ2-7; 14 bases align to TRBD2. The V segment lost 5 bases and the J segment 2 bases; nucleotides outside the gene matches: 17. The germline CDR1 and CDR2 sequences are MDHEN and SYDVKM. The CDR3 totals 20 residues. CDR3 loop: CASSPINAGLAGVPTYEQYF. The CDR3 nucleotides read TGTGCCAGCAGTCCCATTAACGCGGGACTAGCGGGAGTTCCGACCTACGAGCAGTACTTC. The variable domain in full, with the rest retrieved from reference TRBV28 and TRBJ2-7, is DVKVTQSSRYLVKRTGEKVFLECVQDMDHENMFWYRQDPGLGLRLIYFSYDVKMKEKGDIPEGYSVSREKKERFSLILESASTNQTSMYLCASSPINAGLAGVPTYEQYFGPGTRLTVT.

For this clonotype: The CDR3 does not end in the conserved phenylalanine or tryptophan, so this is likely a read error. This chain joins TRBV5-4 and TRBJ2-3, with D perhaps TRBD2 (6 bases). Germline V gives CDR1 SGHNT, CDR2 YYREEE (reference sequence). The CDR3 runs 15 residues. V was shortened by 0 bases and J by 0 bases, with 8 bases between the two germline ends. The CDR3 bases are TGTGCCAGCAGCTTGGGGGGGGACAGCACAGATACGCAGTATTAT. Its translation is CASSLGGDSTDTQYY.

About this clonotype itself: The junction and the germline gene differ at one end; a read error may be behind it. The chain uses TRBV11-2 and TRBJ2-4; TRBD2 might be the D (6 bases). The CDR3 has 17 residues. CDR1 is SGHAT and CDR2 is FQNNGV in the germline V gene. The CDR3 spells CASSLALTLTAENIQYF. The CDR3 DNA reads TGTGCCAGCAGCCTAGCGCTGACTCTAACAGCCGAAAACATTCAGTACTTC. Based on the CDR3 plus reference TRBV11-2 and TRBJ2-4, the full variable domain is EAGVAQSPRYKIIEKRQSVAFWCNPISGHATLYWYQQILGQGPKLLIQFQNNGVVDDSQLPKDRFSAERLKGVDSTLKIQPAKLEDSAVYLCASSLALTLTAENIQYFGAGTRLSVL.

This clonotype has only a few counts. This rearrangement joins TRBV6-6 to TRBJ1-4; D gene ambiguous. CDR1 and CDR2 from the germline V gene are MNHNY and SVGAGI (reference sequence). The CDR3 contains 16 residues. Trimming pared 4 bases from V and 12 bases from J, leaving 24 bases between. The CDR3 sequence: CASSCSTGGGDPELFF. The CDR3 DNA sequence: TGTGCCAGCAGTTGCTCGACGGGCGGCGGGGATCCGGAACTGTTTTTT.

The V and J genes are TRBV30 and TRBJ1-1, with 8 bases fitting TRBD1. J was trimmed by 6 bases and V by 4 bases; bases with no gene match: 7. Germline CDR1 GTSNPN, CDR2 SVGIG (reference sequence). This CDR3 is 13 amino acids long. CDR3 coding DNA: TGTGCCTGGATCAGGGGGCAAGTCTCTGAAGCTTTCTTT. Translation gives CAWIRGQVSEAFF.

This clonotype was seen only a few times. The chain employs TRBV6-5 and TRBJ2-4; D gene ambiguous. With 6 bases removed from V and 0 bases from J, the gap between germline ends came to 9 bases. Germline-derived CDR1 and CDR2 are MNHEY and SVGAGI. This CDR3 is 14 amino acids long. The CDR3 DNA is TGTGCCAGCAGAAGATCCCTAGCCAAAAACATTCAGTACTTC. It yields the protein CASRRSLAKNIQYF.

In regard to this clonotype: A clone one base away is much larger, so this may be a read error. This chain uses TRBV12-3 or TRBV12-4 with TRBJ2-7; possibly TRBD1 for D (6 bases). The CDR3 runs to 14 residues. The CDR3 region is CASSFIRGAYGQYF. In DNA, the CDR3 is TGTGCCAGCAGTTTTATCAGGGGTGCATACGGGCAGTACTTC.